This T cell receptor beta chain was documented in a study of blood T cell repertoires in COVID-19. In the original analysis: Researchers report that nucleated cell counts were estimated from reference gene primer amplification. Assay: immunoSEQ multiplex PCR; the TCRdb copy retains only in-frame clones and omits some. For V, J and clone size, that table is used; D and trimming come from the DNA. The sample carries 180,000 or so clones, roughly 79% recorded once. CDR1 MNHEY and CDR2 SVGAGI come from the germline V gene. The CDR3 loop spans 11 amino acids. V lost 7 bases and J lost 8, with 8 bases in between.

The chain links TRBV6-5 to TRBJ2-2, with unresolved D. Source material: peripheral blood. This clonotype originated in a woman aged 40 to 49 with COVID-19, enrolled during active disease. The chain's CDR3 is CASKKRGELFF. The CDR3, as DNA: TGTGCCAGCAAAAAGAGGGGGGAGCTGTTTTTT.